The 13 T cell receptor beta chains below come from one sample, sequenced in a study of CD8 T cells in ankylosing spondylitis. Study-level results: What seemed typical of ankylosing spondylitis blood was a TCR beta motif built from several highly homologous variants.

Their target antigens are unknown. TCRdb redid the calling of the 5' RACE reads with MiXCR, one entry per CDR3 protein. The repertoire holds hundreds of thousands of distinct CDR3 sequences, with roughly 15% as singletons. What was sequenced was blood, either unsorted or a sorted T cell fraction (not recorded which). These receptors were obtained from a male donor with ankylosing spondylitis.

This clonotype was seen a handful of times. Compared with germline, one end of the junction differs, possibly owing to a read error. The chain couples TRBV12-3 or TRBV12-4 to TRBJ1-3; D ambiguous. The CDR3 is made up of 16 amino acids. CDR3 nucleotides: TGTGCCAGCAGCTTAGCCGAGCCGGGCTCTGGAAACACCATATATTTT. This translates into CASSLAEPGSGNTIYF.

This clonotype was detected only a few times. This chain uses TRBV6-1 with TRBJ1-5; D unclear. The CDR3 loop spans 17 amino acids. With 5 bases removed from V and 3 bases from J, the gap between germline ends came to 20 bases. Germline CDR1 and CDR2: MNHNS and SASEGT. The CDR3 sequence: CASSPLADETYNQPQHF. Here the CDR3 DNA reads TGTGCCAGCAGTCCCTTAGCAGACGAAACCTACAATCAGCCCCAGCATTTT.

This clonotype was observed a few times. The CDR3 bases are TGTGCCAGCAGGCCAAGACAGGGCAGAAATTCACCCCTCCACTTT. Amino acids: CASRPRQGRNSPLHF. This chain links TRBV7-6 with TRBJ1-6; 7 bases line up with TRBD1. Germline V gene data show CDR1 as SGHVS and CDR2 as FNYEAQ. V trimming: 6 bases; J trimming: 7 bases; junction bases outside the gene matches: 9. This CDR3 is 15 amino acids long.

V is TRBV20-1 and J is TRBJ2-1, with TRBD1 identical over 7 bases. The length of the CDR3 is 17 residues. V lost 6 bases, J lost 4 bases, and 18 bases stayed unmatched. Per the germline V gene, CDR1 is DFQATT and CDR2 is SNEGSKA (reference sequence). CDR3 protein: CSALKGASPGAYNEQFF. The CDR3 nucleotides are TGCAGTGCCCTCAAGGGGGCCAGCCCAGGAGCTTACAATGAGCAGTTCTTC.

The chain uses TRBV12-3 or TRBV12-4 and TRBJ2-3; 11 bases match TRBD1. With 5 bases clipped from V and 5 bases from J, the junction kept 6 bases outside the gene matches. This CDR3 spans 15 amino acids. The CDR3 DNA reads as TGTGCCAGCAGTCTGGACAGGGGGCTGGTAGATACGCAGTATTTT. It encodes CASSLDRGLVDTQYF.

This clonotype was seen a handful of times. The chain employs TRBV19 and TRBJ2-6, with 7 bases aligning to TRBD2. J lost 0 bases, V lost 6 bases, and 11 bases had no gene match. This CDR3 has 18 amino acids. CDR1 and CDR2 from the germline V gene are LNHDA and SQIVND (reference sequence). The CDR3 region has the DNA TGTGCCAGTAGCCAGAGCGAAGGGAGGGCCTCTGGGGCCAACGTCCTGACTTTC. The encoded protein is CASSQSEGRASGANVLTF.

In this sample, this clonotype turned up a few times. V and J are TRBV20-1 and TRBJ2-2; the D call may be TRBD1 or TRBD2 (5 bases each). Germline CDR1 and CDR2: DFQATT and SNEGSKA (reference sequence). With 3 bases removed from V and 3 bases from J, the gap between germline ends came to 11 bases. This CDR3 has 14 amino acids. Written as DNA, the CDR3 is TGCAGTGCTAGTACGGGGCGAGACACCGGGGAGCTGTTTTTT. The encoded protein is CSASTGRDTGELFF.

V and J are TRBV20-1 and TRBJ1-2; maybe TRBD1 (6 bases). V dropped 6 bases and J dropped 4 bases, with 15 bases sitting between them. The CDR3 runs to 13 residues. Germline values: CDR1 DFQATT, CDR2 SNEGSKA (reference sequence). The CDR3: CSAPTGASYGYTF. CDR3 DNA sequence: TGCAGTGCCCCTACGGGGGCCAGCTATGGCTACACCTTC.

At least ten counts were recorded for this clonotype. Here the CDR3 DNA reads TGTGCCAGCAGCCAAGCCGGGGCAGTGGAGGGCTATGGCTACACCTTC. This sequence encodes CASSQAGAVEGYGYTF. The chain recombines TRBV7-9 with TRBJ1-2; D perhaps matches TRBD1 (5 bases). CDR3 length equals 16 residues. Trimming took 5 bases from V and 4 from J, leaving 20 bases between them. Germline-derived CDR1 and CDR2 are SEHNR and FQNEAQ (reference sequence).

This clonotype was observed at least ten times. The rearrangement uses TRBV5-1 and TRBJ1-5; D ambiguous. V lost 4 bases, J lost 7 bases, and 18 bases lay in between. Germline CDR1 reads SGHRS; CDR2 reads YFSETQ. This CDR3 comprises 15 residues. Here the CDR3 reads CASSPGIREEQPQHF. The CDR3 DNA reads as TGCGCCAGCAGCCCTGGCATCCGGGAAGAGCAGCCCCAGCATTTT.

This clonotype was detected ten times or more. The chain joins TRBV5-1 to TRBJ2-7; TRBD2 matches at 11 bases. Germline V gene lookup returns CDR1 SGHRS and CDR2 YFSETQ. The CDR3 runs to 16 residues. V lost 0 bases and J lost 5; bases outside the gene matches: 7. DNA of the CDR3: TGCGCCAGCAGCTTGGGAGGACTAGCGGGCGTCCACGAGCAGTACTTC. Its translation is CASSLGGLAGVHEQYF.

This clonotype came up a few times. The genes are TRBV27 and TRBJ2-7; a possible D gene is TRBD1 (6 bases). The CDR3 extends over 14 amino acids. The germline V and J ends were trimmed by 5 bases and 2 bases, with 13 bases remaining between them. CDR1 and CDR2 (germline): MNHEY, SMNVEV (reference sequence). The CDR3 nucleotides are TGTGCCAGCAGTCCCGGGACACCAGCCTACGAGCAGTACTTC. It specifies CASSPGTPAYEQYF.

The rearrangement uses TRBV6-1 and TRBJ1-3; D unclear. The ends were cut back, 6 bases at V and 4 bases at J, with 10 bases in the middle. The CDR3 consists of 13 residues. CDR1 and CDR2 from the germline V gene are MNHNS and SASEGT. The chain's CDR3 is CASSREAGNTIYF. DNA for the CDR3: TGTGCCAGCAGCAGAGAGGCCGGAAACACCATATATTTT.